These 8 T cell receptor beta chains share one sample of origin, sequenced in a study of blood T cell repertoires in COVID-19. Repertoires were generated with immunoSEQ multiplex PCR, while TCRdb's copy carries only in-frame clones and drops some. The profile shows roughly 37,000 clones, roughly 80% of them singletons. Sequenced: peripheral blood. These receptor sequences come from a man in his fifties or sixties with active COVID-19.

The chain couples TRBV7-9 to TRBJ1-2; 8 bases match TRBD1. V was clipped by 5 bases and J by 6 bases; unmatched bases: 5. The CDR3 covers 13 residues. The germline V gene encodes CDR1 SEHNR and CDR2 FQNEAQ (reference sequence). CDR3 region: CASSRTGGNGYTF. CDR3 sequence (DNA): TGTGCCAGCAGCCGCACAGGGGGGAATGGCTACACCTTC.

This clone showed up just once. J is TRBJ1-1 and V is TRBV7-2; 8 positions match TRBD1. V dropped 5 bases and J dropped 8; count of bases not matched to a gene: 10. Germline CDR1 and CDR2: SGHTA and FQGNSA. CDR3 length: 14 amino acids. The CDR3 DNA follows: TGTGCCAGCAGCCCACTACCAGGGGGCCGGGAAGCTTTCTTT. Protein product: CASSPLPGGREAFF.

The chain combines TRBV4-3 with TRBJ2-1; a possible D gene is TRBD2 (5 bases). Germline V gene sequence: CDR1 LGHNA, CDR2 YSLEER. The CDR3 is 12 residues long. V shed 0 bases and J shed 9 bases, with 6 bases lying between them. Here the CDR3 DNA reads TGCGCCAGCAGCCAAGATACTAGTGAGCAGTTCTTC. Amino acids: CASSQDTSEQFF.

This chain joins TRBV5-4 and TRBJ2-1, with 7 bases matching TRBD2. There are 15 residues in the CDR3. Trimming at V came to 3 bases and at J to 8 bases, leaving 11 bases not matched to a gene. The germline V gene has CDR1 SGHNT and CDR2 YYREEE (reference sequence). This CDR3 is CASSSPAGDIDEQFF. CDR3 nucleotide sequence: TGTGCCAGCAGCTCCCCCGCGGGAGATATCGATGAGCAGTTCTTC.

V and J are TRBV5-6 and TRBJ1-1, with 7 bases that match TRBD1. This CDR3 has 15 residues. After removal of 2 bases from V and 7 bases from J, the junction contained 11 bases not matched to a gene. Germline lookup yields CDR1 SGHDT and CDR2 YYEEEE. The CDR3 DNA reads as TGTGCCAGCAGCTTCCAGACAGGGCCGACAGTTGAAGCTTTCTTT. Amino acids: CASSFQTGPTVEAFF.

V is TRBV18 and J is TRBJ2-7, with unresolved D. Trimming cost V 0 bases and J 0 bases, with 6 bases left between them. CDR3 length: 14 residues. Germline lookup yields CDR1 KGHSH and CDR2 LQKENI. The CDR3, as DNA: TGTGCCAGCTCACCACCAGGCGGCTCCTACGAGCAGTACTTC. It specifies CASSPPGGSYEQYF.

The V call is TRBV11-2, the J call TRBJ2-7, with 7 bases identical to TRBD1. This CDR3 has 14 amino acids. From germline, CDR1 is SGHAT and CDR2 FQNNGV. V was pared by 1 base and J by 2 bases, with 2 bases of the junction left unmatched. The chain's CDR3 is CASSLGTGAYEQYF. The CDR3 DNA sequence: TGTGCCAGCAGCTTAGGGACAGGAGCCTACGAGCAGTACTTC.

The chain is built from TRBV19 and TRBJ2-1, with 9 bases aligning to TRBD2. The CDR3 is made up of 17 amino acids. After removal of 9 bases from V and 5 bases from J, the junction contained 17 bases not matched to a gene. Per the germline V gene, CDR1 is LNHDA and CDR2 is SQIVND (reference sequence). CDR3 sequence (DNA): TGTGCCAGCATGATACGGGCCTCGGGACTAGCCCACAATGAGCAGTTCTTC. Translating gives CASMIRASGLAHNEQFF.